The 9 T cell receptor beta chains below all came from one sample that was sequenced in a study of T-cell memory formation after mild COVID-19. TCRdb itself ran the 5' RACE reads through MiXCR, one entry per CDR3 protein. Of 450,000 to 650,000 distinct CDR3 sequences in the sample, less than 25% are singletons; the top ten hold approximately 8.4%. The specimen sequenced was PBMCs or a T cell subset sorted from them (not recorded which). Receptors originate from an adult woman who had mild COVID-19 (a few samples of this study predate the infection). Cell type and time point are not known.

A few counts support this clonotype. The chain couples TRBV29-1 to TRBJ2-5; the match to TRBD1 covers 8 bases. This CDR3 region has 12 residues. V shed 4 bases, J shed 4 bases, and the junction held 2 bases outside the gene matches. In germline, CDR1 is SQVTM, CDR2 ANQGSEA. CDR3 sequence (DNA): TGCAGCGTTGCAGGGGGCACAGAGACCCAGTACTTC. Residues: CSVAGGTETQYF.

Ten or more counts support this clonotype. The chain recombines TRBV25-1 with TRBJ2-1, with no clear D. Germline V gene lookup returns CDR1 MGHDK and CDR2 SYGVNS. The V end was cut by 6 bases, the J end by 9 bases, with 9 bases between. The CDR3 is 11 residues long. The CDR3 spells CASRQGVEQFF. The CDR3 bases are TGTGCCAGCAGGCAAGGAGTTGAGCAGTTCTTC.

CDR3 loop: CASSLVDSQETQYF. The CDR3 nucleotides read TGTGCCAGCAGCTTAGTGGACAGTCAAGAGACCCAGTACTTC. This rearrangement joins TRBV7-9 to TRBJ2-5; tentative D call: TRBD1 (6 bases). The CDR3 consists of 14 residues. Between the trimmed V and J ends, which lost 1 base and 2 bases, there was a span of 8 bases. Germline V CDR1 and CDR2: SEHNR, FQNEAQ (reference sequence). Combining the CDR3 with reference TRBV7-9 and TRBJ2-5 gives the whole variable domain DTGVSQNPRHKITKRGQNVTFRCDPISEHNRLYWYRQTLGQGPEFLTYFQNEAQLEKSRLLSDRFSAERPKGSFSTLEIQRTEQGDSAMYLCASSLVDSQETQYFGPGTRLLVL.

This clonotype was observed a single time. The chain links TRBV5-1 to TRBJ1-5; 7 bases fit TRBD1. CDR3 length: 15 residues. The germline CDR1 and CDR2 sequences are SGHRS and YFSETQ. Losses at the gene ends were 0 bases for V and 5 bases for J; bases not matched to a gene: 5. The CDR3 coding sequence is TGCGCCAGCAGCTTGGAGGCAGGGGGAGATCAGCCCCAGCATTTT. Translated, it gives CASSLEAGGDQPQHF.

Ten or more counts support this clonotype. The CDR3 protein is CASSQDWTGIYEQYF. Here the CDR3 DNA reads TGTGCCAGCAGCCAAGATTGGACAGGGATCTACGAGCAGTACTTC. The genes are TRBV4-2 and TRBJ2-7; 8 nucleotides line up with TRBD1. Germline V CDR1 and CDR2: LGHNA, YNFKEQ. After removal of 0 bases from V and 3 bases from J, the junction contained 4 bases not matched to a gene. The CDR3 consists of 15 residues.

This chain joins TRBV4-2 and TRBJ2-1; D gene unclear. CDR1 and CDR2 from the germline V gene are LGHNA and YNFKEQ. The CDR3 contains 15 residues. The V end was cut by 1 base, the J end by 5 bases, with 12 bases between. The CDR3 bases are TGTGCCAGCAGCCAAGCCACGTTAGGGAACAATGAGCAGTTCTTC. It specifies CASSQATLGNNEQFF.

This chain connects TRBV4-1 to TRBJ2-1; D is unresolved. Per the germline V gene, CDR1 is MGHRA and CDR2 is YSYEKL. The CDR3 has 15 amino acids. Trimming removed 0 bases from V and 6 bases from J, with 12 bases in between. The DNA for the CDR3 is TGCGCCAGCAGCCAAGATGGAACAGTTGTCAATGAGCAGTTCTTC. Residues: CASSQDGTVVNEQFF.

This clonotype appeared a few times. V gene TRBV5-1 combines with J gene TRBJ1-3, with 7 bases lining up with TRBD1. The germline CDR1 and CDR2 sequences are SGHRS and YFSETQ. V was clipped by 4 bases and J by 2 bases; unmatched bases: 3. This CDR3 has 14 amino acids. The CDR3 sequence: CASSVDRAGNTIYF. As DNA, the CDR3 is TGCGCCAGCAGCGTAGACAGGGCTGGAAACACCATATATTTT.

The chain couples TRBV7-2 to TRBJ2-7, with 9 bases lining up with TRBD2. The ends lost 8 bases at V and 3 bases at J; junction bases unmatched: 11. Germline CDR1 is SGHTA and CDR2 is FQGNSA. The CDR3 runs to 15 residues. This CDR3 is CASRSGGTSFYEQYF. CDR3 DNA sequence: TGTGCCAGCCGATCGGGGGGGACTAGCTTCTACGAGCAGTACTTC.